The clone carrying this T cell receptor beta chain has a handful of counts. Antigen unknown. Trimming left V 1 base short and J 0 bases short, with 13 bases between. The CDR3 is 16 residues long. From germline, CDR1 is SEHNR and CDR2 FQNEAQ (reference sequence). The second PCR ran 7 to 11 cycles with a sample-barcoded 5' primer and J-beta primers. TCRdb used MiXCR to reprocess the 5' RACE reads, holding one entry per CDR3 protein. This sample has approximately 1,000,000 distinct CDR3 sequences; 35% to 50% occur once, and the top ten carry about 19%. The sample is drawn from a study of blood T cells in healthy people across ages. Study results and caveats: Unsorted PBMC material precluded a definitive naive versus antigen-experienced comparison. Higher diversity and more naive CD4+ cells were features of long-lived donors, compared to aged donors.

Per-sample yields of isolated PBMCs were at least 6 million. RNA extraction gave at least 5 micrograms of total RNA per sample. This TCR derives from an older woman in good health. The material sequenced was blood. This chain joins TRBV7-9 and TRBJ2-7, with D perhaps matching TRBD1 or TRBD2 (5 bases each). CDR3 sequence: CASSLVGTLYSYEQYF. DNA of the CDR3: TGTGCCAGCAGCTTAGTAGGGACGCTGTACTCCTACGAGCAGTACTTC.